This entry describes one TCR beta chain. Its target is not known. This entry comes from a study of T cells after yellow fever vaccination. Study-wide background: Researchers used SMART-Seq v4 Ultra Low Input to prepare fractions that had low cell numbers.

Study results and caveats: There was a possibility that FACS-sorted repertoires contained abundant clonotypes contaminating from the bulk population. Although the secondary response was weaker, it peaked faster, at day 5 versus 15.

Each CDR3 protein is one row after TCRdb ran MiXCR on the 5' RACE reads. Of fewer than 450,000 distinct CDR3 sequences in the sample, roughly 4.3% were seen once. Deletions cut 4 bases from V and 9 bases from J, with 19 bases between. The CDR3 covers 16 residues. Per the germline V gene, CDR1 is PRHDT and CDR2 is FYEKMQ (reference sequence). The clonotype comes from a man younger than 30 who received the YFV17D yellow fever vaccine. Sample: PBMCs, taken 5 days after the yellow fever booster vaccination. V is TRBV13 and J is TRBJ1-6; D is ambiguous. CDR3: CASSSNNPRVGSPLHF. CDR3 nucleotide sequence: TGTGCCAGCAGCTCGAATAATCCCCGTGTCGGTTCACCCCTCCACTTT.